This record covers a single TCR beta chain. Time point noted: pretreatment peripheral blood. Each individual provided 1 to 8 samples (taken pretreatment and on-treatment). This entry is derived from a study of PD-L1 blockade in urothelial cancer. Study-wide context: Among blood samples, the median T cell count was some 140,000.

TCRdb's table, derived via immunoSEQ multiplex PCR, lists solely in-frame clones and lacks some. The data contain about 52,000 clones, roughly 82% of them singletons. The TCR was taken from a man over 45 with urothelial cancer. Sequenced here: PBMCs, sampled around atezolizumab (anti-PD-L1) treatment.

CDR3 sequence: CASSLVAGGPGAYNEQFF. The CDR3 DNA reads as TGTGCCAGCAGCTTAGTCGCGGGAGGGCCGGGAGCCTACAATGAGCAGTTCTTC. The chain has TRBV7-9 and TRBJ2-1; 9 bases agree with TRBD2. The CDR3 is 18 amino acids. Germline CDR1 SEHNR, CDR2 FQNEAQ (reference sequence). With 1 base clipped from V and 2 bases from J, the junction kept 9 bases outside the gene matches.